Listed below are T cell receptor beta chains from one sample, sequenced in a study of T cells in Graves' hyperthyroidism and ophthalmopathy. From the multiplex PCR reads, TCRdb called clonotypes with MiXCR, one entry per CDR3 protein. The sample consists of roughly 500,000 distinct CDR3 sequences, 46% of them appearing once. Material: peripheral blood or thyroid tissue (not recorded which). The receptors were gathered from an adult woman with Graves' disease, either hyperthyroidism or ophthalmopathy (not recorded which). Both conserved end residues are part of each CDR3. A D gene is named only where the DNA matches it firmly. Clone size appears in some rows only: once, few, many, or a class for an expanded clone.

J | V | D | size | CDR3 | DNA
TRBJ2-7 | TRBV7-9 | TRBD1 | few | CASSYTGGVYEQYF | TGTGCCAGCAGCTATACAGGGGGCGTCTACGAGCAGTACTTC
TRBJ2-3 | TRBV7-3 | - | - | CASSPIAASTDTQYF | TGTGCCAGCAGCCCGATAGCGGCTAGCACAGATACGCAGTATTTT
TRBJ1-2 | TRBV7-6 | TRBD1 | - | CASSSRTGADGGYTF | TGTGCCAGCAGCTCCCGGACAGGGGCCGATGGTGGCTACACCTTC
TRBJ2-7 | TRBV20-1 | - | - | CSARVGGKGEQYF | TGCAGTGCTAGAGTAGGGGGAAAGGGCGAGCAGTACTTC
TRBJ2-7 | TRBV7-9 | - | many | CASSLEGGKQYF | TGTGCCAGCAGCTTAGAGGGGGGTAAGCAGTACTTC
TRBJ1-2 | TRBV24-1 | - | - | CATSSSGGYTF | TGTGCCACCAGTTCCTCCGGTGGCTACACCTTC
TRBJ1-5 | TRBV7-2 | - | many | CASSLVAGRQPQHF | TGTGCCAGCAGCTTAGTGGCAGGCAGGCAGCCCCAGCATTTT
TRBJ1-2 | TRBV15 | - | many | CATSRGGDGSYGYTF | TGTGCCACCAGCAGAGGGGGGGACGGAAGCTATGGCTACACCTTC
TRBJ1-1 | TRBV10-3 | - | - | CAISLGRPNTEAFF | TGTGCCATCAGTTTGGGGAGGCCGAACACTGAAGCTTTCTTT
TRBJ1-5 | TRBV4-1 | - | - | CASSQESVFGAGGNQPQHF | TGCGCCAGCAGCCAAGAGTCTGTTTTTGGGGCAGGGGGCAATCAGCCCCAGCATTTT
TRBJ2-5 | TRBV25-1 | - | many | CASRDGQETQYF | TGTGCCAGCAGGGACGGTCAAGAGACCCAGTACTTC
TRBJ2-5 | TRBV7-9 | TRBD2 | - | CASSFTGTSYRRTQYF | TGTGCCAGCAGCTTCACCGGGACTAGCTATCGACGGACCCAGTACTTC
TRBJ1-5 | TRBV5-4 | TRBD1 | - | CASSLTGGPNQPQHF | TGTGCCAGCAGCTTGACAGGGGGACCCAATCAGCCCCAGCATTTT
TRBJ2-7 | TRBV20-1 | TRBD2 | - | CSARELRLAVYEQYF | TGCAGTGCTAGAGAACTCAGACTAGCGGTCTACGAGCAGTACTTC
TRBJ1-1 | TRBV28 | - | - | CASSRRVTEAFF | TGTGCCAGCAGTCGCAGGGTAACTGAAGCTTTCTTT
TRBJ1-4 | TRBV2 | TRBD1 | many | CASSRQGFNEKLFF | TGTGCCAGCAGCAGACAGGGGTTTAATGAAAAACTGTTTTTT
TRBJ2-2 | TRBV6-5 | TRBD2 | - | CASSYLAGLTGELFF | TGTGCCAGCAGTTACCTAGCGGGCCTCACCGGGGAGCTGTTTTTT
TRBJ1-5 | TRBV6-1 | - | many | CASSEAGPQHF | TGTGCCAGCAGTGAAGCGGGACCCCAGCATTTT
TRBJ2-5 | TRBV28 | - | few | CASSAHREETQYF | TGTGCCAGCAGTGCCCACAGGGAAGAGACCCAGTACTTC
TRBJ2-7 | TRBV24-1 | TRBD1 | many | CATSDGRGQNEQYF | TGTGCCACCAGTGATGGTAGGGGGCAGAACGAGCAGTACTTC
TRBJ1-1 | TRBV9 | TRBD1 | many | CASSGGGGQGSTEAFF | TGTGCCAGCAGCGGGGGGGGGGGACAGGGAAGCACTGAAGCTTTCTTT
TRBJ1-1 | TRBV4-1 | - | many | CASSQVGPNTEAFF | TGCGCCAGCAGCCAAGTGGGACCGAACACTGAAGCTTTCTTT
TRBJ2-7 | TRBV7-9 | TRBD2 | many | CASSQKRETSYEQYF | TGTGCCAGCAGCCAAAAGCGGGAGACGTCCTACGAGCAGTACTTC
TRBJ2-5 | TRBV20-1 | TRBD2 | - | CSARGGNSGDQETQYF | TGCAGTGCTAGAGGAGGAAATAGCGGGGATCAAGAGACCCAGTACTTC
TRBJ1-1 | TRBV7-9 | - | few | CASSSEGRTEAFF | TGTGCCAGCAGCTCGGAGGGCCGCACTGAAGCTTTCTTT
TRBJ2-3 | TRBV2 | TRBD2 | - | CASSEAGGDGRDTQYF | TGTGCCAGCAGTGAAGCCGGGGGGGACGGCCGTGATACGCAGTATTTT
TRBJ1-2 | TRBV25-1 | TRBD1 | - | CASGTGFDYGYTF | TGTGCCAGTGGGACAGGCTTTGACTATGGCTACACCTTC
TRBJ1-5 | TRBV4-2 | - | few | CASSQDVGGSHNQPQHF | TGCGCCAGCAGCCAAGATGTTGGGGGCTCGCACAATCAGCCCCAGCATTTT
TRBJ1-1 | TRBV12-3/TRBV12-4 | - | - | CASSLALQFSEAFF | TGTGCCAGCAGTTTAGCGCTACAGTTCTCTGAAGCTTTCTTT
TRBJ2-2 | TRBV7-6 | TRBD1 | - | CASSFWTGDAGELFF | TGTGCCAGCAGCTTTTGGACAGGGGACGCCGGGGAGCTGTTTTTT
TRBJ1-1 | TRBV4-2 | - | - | CASSHKIRQANTEAFF | TGTGCCAGCAGCCACAAGATCCGGCAGGCGAACACTGAAGCTTTCTTT
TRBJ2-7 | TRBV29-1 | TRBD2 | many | CSVEGTSGSSYEQYF | TGCAGCGTTGAAGGGACTAGCGGTAGCTCCTACGAGCAGTACTTC
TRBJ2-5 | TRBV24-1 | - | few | CATGQSETQYF | TGTGCCACCGGGCAGTCGGAGACCCAGTACTTC
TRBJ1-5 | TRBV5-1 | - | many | CASSRGDADHGPQHF | TGCGCCAGCAGCCGGGGGGACGCAGATCACGGGCCCCAGCATTTT
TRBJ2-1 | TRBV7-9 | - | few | CASSAGPSAYNEQFF | TGTGCCAGCAGCGCGGGACCGTCGGCCTACAATGAGCAGTTCTTC
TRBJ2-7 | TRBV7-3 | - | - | CASSSYSGSYNEQYF | TGTGCCAGCAGCTCCTATAGCGGCTCCTACAATGAGCAGTACTTC
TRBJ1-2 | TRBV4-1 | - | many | CASSQDSGQGEGYTF | TGCGCCAGCAGCCAAGATAGCGGGCAGGGCGAGGGCTACACCTTC
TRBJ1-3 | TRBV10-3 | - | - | CAISESGQPNTIYF | TGTGCCATCAGTGAGTCGGGACAACCGAACACCATATATTTT
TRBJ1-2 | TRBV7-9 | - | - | CASYKRGVGYGYTF | TGTGCCAGCTACAAGAGGGGAGTGGGCTATGGCTACACCTTC
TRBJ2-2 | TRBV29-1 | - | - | CSVEGALRNTGELFF | TGCAGCGTTGAGGGGGCCCTTAGGAACACCGGGGAGCTGTTTTTT
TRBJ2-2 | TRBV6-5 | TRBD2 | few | CASTSGIAGGELFF | TGTGCCAGCACTAGCGGGATTGCGGGCGGGGAGCTGTTTTTT
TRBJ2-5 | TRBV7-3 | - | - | CASSLTAGAGETQYF | TGTGCCAGCAGCTTAACGGCTGGGGCAGGCGAGACCCAGTACTTC
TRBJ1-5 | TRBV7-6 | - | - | CASSLGATQPQHF | TGTGCCAGCAGCTTAGGGGCAACTCAGCCCCAGCATTTT
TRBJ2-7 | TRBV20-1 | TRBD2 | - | CSAVTSGRASEQYF | TGCAGTGCTGTTACTAGCGGGAGGGCCTCCGAGCAGTACTTC
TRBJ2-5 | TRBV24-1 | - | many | CATSDLSETQYF | TGTGCCACCAGTGATTTGTCGGAGACCCAGTACTTC